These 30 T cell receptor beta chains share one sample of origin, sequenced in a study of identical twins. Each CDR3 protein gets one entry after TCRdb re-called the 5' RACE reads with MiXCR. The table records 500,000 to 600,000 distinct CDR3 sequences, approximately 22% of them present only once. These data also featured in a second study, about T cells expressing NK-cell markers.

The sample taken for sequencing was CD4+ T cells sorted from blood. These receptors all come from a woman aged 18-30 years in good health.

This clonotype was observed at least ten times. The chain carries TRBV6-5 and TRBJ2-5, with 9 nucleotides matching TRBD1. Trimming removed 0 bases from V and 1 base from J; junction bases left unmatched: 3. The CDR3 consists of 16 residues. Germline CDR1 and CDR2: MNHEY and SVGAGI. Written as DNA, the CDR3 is TGTGCCAGCAGTTACTCCGGACAGGGGACCCAAGAGACCCAGTACTTC. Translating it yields CASSYSGQGTQETQYF.

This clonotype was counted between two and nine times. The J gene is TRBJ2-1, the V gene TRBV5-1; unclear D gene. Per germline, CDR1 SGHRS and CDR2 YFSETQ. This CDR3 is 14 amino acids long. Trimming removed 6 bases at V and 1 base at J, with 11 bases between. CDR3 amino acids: CASTPAQSYNEQFF. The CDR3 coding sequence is TGCGCCAGCACCCCGGCCCAGTCCTACAATGAGCAGTTCTTC.

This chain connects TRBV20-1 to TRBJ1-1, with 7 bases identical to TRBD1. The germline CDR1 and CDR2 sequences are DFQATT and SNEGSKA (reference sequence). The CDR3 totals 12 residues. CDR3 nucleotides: TGCAGCGGGGAGGGGGCGAACACTGAAGCTTTCTTT. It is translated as CSGEGANTEAFF.

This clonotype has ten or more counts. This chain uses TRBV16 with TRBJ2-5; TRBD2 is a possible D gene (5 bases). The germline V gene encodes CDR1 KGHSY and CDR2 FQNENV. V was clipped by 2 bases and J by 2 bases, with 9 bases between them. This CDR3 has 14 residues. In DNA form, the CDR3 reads TGTGCCAGCAGCCAAGGGCGGGCTCAAGAGACCCAGTACTTC. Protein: CASSQGRAQETQYF.

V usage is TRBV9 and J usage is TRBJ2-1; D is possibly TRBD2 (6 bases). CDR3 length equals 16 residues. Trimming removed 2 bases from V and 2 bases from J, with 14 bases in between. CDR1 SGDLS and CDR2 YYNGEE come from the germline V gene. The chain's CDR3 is CASSVTGTPTYNEQFF. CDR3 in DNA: TGTGCCAGCAGCGTTACCGGGACTCCCACCTACAATGAGCAGTTCTTC.

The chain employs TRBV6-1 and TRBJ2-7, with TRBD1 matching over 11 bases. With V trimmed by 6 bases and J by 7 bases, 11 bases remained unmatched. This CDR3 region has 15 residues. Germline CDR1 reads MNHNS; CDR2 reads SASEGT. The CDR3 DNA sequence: TGTGCCAGCAGAGAGTCGGGACAGGGGGTTAGAGAGCAGTACTTC. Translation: CASRESGQGVREQYF.

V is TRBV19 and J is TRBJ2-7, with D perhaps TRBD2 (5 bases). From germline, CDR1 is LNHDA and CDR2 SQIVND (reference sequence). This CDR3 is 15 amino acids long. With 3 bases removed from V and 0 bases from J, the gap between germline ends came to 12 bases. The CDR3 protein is CASSIDYLYSYEQYF. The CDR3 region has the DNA TGTGCCAGTAGTATTGACTACCTATACTCCTACGAGCAGTACTTC.

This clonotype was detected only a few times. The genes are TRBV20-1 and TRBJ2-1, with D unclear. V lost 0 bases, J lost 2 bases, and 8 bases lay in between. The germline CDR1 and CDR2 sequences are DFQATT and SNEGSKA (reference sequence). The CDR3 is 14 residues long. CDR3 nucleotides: TGCAGTGCTAGAGACGGCCGAGCCTACAATGAGCAGTTCTTC. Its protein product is CSARDGRAYNEQFF.

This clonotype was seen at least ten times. CDR3 in DNA: TGCGCCAGCAGCTTGGAACGGGCCCGATCAGGACTTGAAGCTTTCTTT. It is translated as CASSLERARSGLEAFF. V is TRBV5-1 and J is TRBJ1-1; D ambiguous. This CDR3 is built from 16 residues. V was shortened by 0 bases and J by 7 bases, with 19 bases between the two germline ends. Germline V gene data show CDR1 as SGHRS and CDR2 as YFSETQ. Looking up the rest from reference TRBV5-1 and TRBJ1-1 gives the full variable domain: KAGVTQTPRYLIKTRGQQVTLSCSPISGHRSVSWYQQTPGQGLQFLFEYFSETQRNKGNFPGRFSGRQFSNSRSEMNVSTLELGDSALYLCASSLERARSGLEAFFGQGTRLTVV.

CDR3 sequence: CSARAYLGETQYF. The CDR3 DNA is TGCAGTGCCAGGGCCTACCTGGGGGAGACCCAGTACTTC. The chain employs TRBV20-1 and TRBJ2-5; D perhaps matches TRBD1 (5 bases). The V gene's germline CDR1 is DFQATT and CDR2 SNEGSKA (reference sequence). The V end lost 6 bases, the J end lost 5 bases, and 16 bases lay between the germline ends. The CDR3 spans 13 residues.

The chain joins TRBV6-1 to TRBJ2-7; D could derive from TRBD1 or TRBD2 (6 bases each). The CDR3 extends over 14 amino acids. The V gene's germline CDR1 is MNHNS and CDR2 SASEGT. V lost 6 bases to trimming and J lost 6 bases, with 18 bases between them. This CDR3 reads CASSFTTGAREQYF. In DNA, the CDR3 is TGTGCCAGCAGCTTCACGACGGGGGCACGCGAGCAGTACTTC.

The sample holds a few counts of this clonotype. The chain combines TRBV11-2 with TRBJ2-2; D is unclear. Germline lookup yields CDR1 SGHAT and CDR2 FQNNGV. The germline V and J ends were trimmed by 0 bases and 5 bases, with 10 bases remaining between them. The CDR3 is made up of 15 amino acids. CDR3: CASSLDLTPTGELFF. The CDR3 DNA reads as TGTGCCAGCAGCTTAGATCTGACTCCTACCGGGGAGCTGTTTTTT. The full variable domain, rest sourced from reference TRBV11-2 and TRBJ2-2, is EAGVAQSPRYKIIEKRQSVAFWCNPISGHATLYWYQQILGQGPKLLIQFQNNGVVDDSQLPKDRFSAERLKGVDSTLKIQPAKLEDSAVYLCASSLDLTPTGELFFGEGSRLTVL.

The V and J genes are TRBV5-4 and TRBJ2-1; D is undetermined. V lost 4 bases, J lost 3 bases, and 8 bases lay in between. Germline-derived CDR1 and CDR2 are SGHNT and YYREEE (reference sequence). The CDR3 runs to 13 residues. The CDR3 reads CASSRPLYNEQFF. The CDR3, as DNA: TGTGCCAGCAGCCGTCCCCTCTACAATGAGCAGTTCTTC.

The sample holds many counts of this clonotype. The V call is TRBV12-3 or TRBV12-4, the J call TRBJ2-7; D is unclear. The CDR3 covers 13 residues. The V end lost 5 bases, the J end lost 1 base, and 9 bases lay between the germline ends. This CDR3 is CASSRRDSYEQYF. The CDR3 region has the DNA TGTGCCAGCAGTCGTAGGGATTCCTACGAGCAGTACTTC.

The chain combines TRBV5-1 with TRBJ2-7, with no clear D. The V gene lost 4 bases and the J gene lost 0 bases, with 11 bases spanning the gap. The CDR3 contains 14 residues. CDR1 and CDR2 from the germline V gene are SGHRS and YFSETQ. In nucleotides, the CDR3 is TGCGCCAGCAGCCGGCGGCTAGACTCCTACGAGCAGTACTTC. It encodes CASSRRLDSYEQYF.

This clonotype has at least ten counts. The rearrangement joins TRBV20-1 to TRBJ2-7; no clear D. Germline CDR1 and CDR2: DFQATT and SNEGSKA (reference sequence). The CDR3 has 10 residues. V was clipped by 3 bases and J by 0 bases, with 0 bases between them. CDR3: CSASSYEQYF. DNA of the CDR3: TGCAGTGCTAGCTCCTACGAGCAGTACTTC.

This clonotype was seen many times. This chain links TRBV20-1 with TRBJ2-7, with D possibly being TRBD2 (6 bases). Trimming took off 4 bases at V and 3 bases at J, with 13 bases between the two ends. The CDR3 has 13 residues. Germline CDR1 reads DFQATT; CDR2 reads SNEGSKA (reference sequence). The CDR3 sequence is CSAKASALYEQYF. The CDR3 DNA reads TGCAGTGCTAAGGCTAGCGCCCTCTACGAGCAGTACTTC.

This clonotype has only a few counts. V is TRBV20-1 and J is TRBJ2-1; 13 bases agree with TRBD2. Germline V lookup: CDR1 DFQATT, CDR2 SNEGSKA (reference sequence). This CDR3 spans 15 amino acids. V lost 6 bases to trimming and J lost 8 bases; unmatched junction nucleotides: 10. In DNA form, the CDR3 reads TGCAGTGCCAGGGGACTAGCGGGAAAGGTTGATGAGCAGTTCTTC. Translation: CSARGLAGKVDEQFF.

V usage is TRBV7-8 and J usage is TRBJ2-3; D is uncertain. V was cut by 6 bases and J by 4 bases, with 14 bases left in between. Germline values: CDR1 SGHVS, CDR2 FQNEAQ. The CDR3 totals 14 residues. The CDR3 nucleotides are TGTGCCAGCAGGCCGGGTGGGTCCCCAGATACGCAGTATTTT. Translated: CASRPGGSPDTQYF. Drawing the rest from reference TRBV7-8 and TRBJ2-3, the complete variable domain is GAGVSQSPRYKVAKRGQDVALRCDPISGHVSLFWYQQALGQGPEFLTYFQNEAQLDKSGLPSDRFFAERPEGSVSTLKIQRTQQEDSAVYLCASRPGGSPDTQYFGPGTRLTVL.

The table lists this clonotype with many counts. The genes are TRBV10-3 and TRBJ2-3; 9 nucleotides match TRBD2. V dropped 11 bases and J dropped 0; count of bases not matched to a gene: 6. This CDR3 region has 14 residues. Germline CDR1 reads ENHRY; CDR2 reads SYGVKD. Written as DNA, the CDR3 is TGTGCCGCCGGACTAGCGAAAAGCACAGATACGCAGTATTTT. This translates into CAAGLAKSTDTQYF.

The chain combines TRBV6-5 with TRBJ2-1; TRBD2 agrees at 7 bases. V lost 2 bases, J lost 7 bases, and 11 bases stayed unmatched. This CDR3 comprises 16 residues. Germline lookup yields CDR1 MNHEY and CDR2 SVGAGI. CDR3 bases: TGTGCCAGCAGTTACGGTGGCGGGAGAGGTAGAAATGAGCAGTTCTTC. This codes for CASSYGGGRGRNEQFF.

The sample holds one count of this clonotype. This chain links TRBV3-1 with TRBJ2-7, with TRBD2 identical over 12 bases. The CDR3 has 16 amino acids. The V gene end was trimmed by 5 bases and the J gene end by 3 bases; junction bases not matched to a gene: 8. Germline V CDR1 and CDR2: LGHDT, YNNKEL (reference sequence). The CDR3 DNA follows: TGTGCCAGCAGCTTCCTAGCGGGGGGGCCTCGCTACGAGCAGTACTTC. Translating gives CASSFLAGGPRYEQYF.

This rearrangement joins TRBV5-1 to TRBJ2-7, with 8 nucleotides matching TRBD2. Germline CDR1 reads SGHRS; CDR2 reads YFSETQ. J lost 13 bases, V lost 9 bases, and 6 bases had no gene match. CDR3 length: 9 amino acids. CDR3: CATGTRDYF. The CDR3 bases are TGCGCCACCGGGACTAGGGACTACTTC.

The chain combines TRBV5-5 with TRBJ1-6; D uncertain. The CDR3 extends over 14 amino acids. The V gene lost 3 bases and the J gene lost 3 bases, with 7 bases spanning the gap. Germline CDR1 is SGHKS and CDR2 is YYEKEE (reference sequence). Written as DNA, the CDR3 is TGTGCCAGCAGCTCGACTATCTATAATTCACCCCTCCACTTT. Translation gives CASSSTIYNSPLHF.

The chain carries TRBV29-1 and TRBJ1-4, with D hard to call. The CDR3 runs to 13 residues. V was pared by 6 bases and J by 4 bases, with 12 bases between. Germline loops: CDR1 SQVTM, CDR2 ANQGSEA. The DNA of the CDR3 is TGCAGCGTGTCAACTGCCTTTAATGAAAAACTGTTTTTT. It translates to CSVSTAFNEKLFF.

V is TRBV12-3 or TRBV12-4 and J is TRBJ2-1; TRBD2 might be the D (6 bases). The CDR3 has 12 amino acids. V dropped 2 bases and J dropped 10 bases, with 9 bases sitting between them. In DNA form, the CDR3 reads TGTGCCAGCAGTTTACGGGGGAGGGAGCAGTTCTTC. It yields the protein CASSLRGREQFF.

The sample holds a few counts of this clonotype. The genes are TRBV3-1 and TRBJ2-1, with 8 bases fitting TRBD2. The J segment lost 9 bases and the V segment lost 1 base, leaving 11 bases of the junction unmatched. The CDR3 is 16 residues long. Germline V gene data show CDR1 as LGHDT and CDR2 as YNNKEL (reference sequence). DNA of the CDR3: TGTGCCAGCAGCCAAGTTCCCAGCGGGAGAGTAACTGAGCAGTTCTTC. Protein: CASSQVPSGRVTEQFF.

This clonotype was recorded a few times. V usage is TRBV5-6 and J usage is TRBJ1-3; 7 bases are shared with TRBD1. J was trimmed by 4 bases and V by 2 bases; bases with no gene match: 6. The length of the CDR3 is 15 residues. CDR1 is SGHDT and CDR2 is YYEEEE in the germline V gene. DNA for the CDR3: TGTGCCAGCAGCTTCAAAACAGGGGCGGGAAACACCATATATTTT. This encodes CASSFKTGAGNTIYF.

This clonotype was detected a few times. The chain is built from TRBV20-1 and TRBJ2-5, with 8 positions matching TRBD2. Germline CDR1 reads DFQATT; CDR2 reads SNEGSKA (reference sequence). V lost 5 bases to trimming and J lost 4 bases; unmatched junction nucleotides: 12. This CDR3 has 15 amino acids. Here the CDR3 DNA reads TGCAGTGCTCCTGGGACTAGTGCAGTCTTAGAGACCCAGTACTTC. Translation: CSAPGTSAVLETQYF.

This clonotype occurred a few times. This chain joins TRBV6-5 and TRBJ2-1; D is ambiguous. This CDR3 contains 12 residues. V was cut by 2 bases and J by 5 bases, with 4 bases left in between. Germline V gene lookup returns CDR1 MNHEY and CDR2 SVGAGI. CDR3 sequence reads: CASSYGNNEQFF. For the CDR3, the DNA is TGTGCCAGCAGTTACGGGAACAATGAGCAGTTCTTC.